This entry lists 18 T cell receptor beta chains sequenced from one sample in a study of T cells in Graves' hyperthyroidism and ophthalmopathy. Amplified TCR beta CDR3 regions derived from RNA transcripts. The TCR CDR3 was amplified in a first-round RT-PCR using the HTBI primer set. A single record per CDR3 protein comes from TCRdb applying MiXCR to the multiplex PCR reads. This table has 600,000 to 700,000 distinct CDR3 sequences, 45% appearing once. Sequenced: peripheral blood or thyroid tissue (not recorded which). These receptors came from an adult man with Graves' disease, either hyperthyroidism or ophthalmopathy (not recorded which).

This clonotype was found many times. CDR3 nucleotide sequence: TGCAGTGCTAGTGGCCAGAACTATGGCTACACCTTC. Protein: CSASGQNYGYTF. The rearrangement uses TRBV20-1 and TRBJ1-2; no clear D. Trimming shortened V by 3 bases and J by 2 bases, and 7 bases separated the two germline ends. Per germline, CDR1 DFQATT and CDR2 SNEGSKA (reference sequence). The CDR3 runs to 12 residues.

This sequence joins TRBV25-1 and TRBJ2-2; D may correspond to TRBD1 or TRBD2 (5 bases each). Germline V gene sequence: CDR1 MGHDK, CDR2 SYGVNS. Trimming stripped 8 bases from V and 0 bases from J, with 16 bases between. The CDR3 loop spans 16 amino acids. CDR3: CASVVGQGANTGELFF. The CDR3 DNA sequence: TGTGCCAGCGTAGTAGGGCAGGGAGCGAACACCGGGGAGCTGTTTTTT. Supplemented by reference TRBV25-1 and TRBJ2-2, the full variable domain reads EADIYQTPRYLVIGTGKKITLECSQTMGHDKMYWYQQDPGMELHLIHYSYGVNSTEKGDLSSESTVSRIRTEHFPLTLESARPSHTSQYLCASVVGQGANTGELFFGEGSRLTVL.

This chain joins TRBV20-1 and TRBJ2-7, with 16 bases that match TRBD2. The germline V gene has CDR1 DFQATT and CDR2 SNEGSKA (reference sequence). V gave up 4 bases and J gave up 6 bases; unmatched junction bases: 12. This CDR3 has 17 residues. The CDR3 bases are TGCAGTGCTATCGATATCGCCGGGACTAGCGGGAGGGGCGAGCAGTACTTC. It translates to CSAIDIAGTSGRGEQYF.

On this clonotype itself: It may be a read error: a sequence one base away is much more abundant. The chain combines TRBV7-9 with TRBJ2-7; tentative D call: TRBD1 (6 bases). Trimming shortened V by 5 bases and J by 5 bases, and 16 bases separated the two germline ends. Germline V lookup: CDR1 SEHNR, CDR2 FQNEAQ (reference sequence). This CDR3 comprises 14 residues. Written as DNA, the CDR3 is TGTGCCAGCAGCATACAGGGCACAGACCACGAGCAGTACTTC. This codes for CASSIQGTDHEQYF. The complete variable domain, with remaining parts taken from reference TRBV7-9 and TRBJ2-7, reads DTGVSQNPRHKITKRGQNVTFRCDPISEHNRLYWYRQTLGQGPEFLTYFQNEAQLEKSRLLSDRFSAERPKGSFSTLEIQRTEQGDSAMYLCASSIQGTDHEQYFGPGTRLTVT.

Ten or more counts support this clonotype. J is TRBJ1-5 and V is TRBV12-3 or TRBV12-4; 7 bases match TRBD1. V shed 7 bases and J 6 bases; nucleotides not matched to a gene: 6. The CDR3 is 13 amino acids. CDR3 amino acids: CASNTGEGQPQHF. The DNA for the CDR3 is TGTGCCAGCAACACAGGGGAGGGTCAGCCCCAGCATTTT.

CDR3: CASSLAGDSTGNTIYF. The CDR3 DNA reads TGTGCCAGCAGCTTAGCAGGGGACAGCACTGGAAACACCATATATTTT. The chain combines TRBV7-9 with TRBJ1-3; 7 positions match TRBD1. The germline V gene has CDR1 SEHNR and CDR2 FQNEAQ (reference sequence). Trimming at V came to 0 bases and at J to 2 bases, leaving 4 bases not matched to a gene. This CDR3 is built from 16 residues.

This clonotype was counted a single time. The genes are TRBV29-1 and TRBJ2-7; TRBD1 might be the D (5 bases). The germline CDR1 and CDR2 sequences are SQVTM and ANQGSEA. This CDR3 is 12 amino acids long. The CDR3 loop reads CSLFQGTYEQYF. The DNA of the CDR3 is TGCAGTTTATTTCAGGGCACCTACGAGCAGTACTTC.

About this clonotype itself: A much bigger clone sits one base away, suggesting this may be a read error. The chain links TRBV9 to TRBJ1-1; TRBD1 matches 7 bases. This CDR3 spans 14 amino acids. The germline V gene encodes CDR1 SGDLS and CDR2 YYNGEE. Here the CDR3 DNA reads TGTGCCAACAGCGTGGCAGGGGGAAACACTGAAGCTTTCTTT. Amino acids: CANSVAGGNTEAFF.

V and J are TRBV11-1 and TRBJ1-1, with 8 bases that match TRBD1. This CDR3 has 14 amino acids. The junction had 3 bases not matched to a gene; V was cut back by 1 base and J by 5 bases. The germline CDR1 and CDR2 sequences are SGHAT and FQDESV (reference sequence). The CDR3 protein is CASSLGQGMTEAFF. CDR3 nucleotide sequence: TGTGCCAGCAGCTTAGGACAGGGGATGACTGAAGCTTTCTTT.

The chain is built from TRBV29-1 and TRBJ2-7, with TRBD2 matching 7 bases. The germline CDR1 and CDR2 sequences are SQVTM and ANQGSEA. This CDR3 comprises 14 residues. The ends lost 5 bases at V and 3 bases at J; junction bases unmatched: 10. The CDR3 protein is CSVSEAGPNYEQYF. CDR3 sequence (DNA): TGCAGCGTTAGTGAAGCGGGACCAAACTACGAGCAGTACTTC.

This clonotype was seen a handful of times. The junction differs from germline at one of its ends, possibly a read error. The chain recombines TRBV7-9 with TRBJ1-6; 8 bases align to TRBD1. CDR3 length equals 14 residues. The germline V gene encodes CDR1 SEHNR and CDR2 FQNEAQ (reference sequence). The CDR3 loop reads CASSRPDRASPLHF. Here the CDR3 DNA reads TGCGCCAGCAGCCGCCCGGACAGGGCTTCACCCCTCCACTTT.

This clonotype was counted once. The chain recombines TRBV15 with TRBJ2-2; weak D call: TRBD1 (5 bases). Per the germline V gene, CDR1 is LNHNV and CDR2 is YYDKDF (reference sequence). The CDR3 is made up of 12 amino acids. The V end was cut by 5 bases, the J end by 8 bases, with 9 bases between. This CDR3 reads CATSPQGGELFF. The CDR3 nucleotides are TGTGCCACCAGCCCCCAGGGAGGGGAGCTGTTTTTT.

The genes are TRBV6-1 and TRBJ1-2, with D perhaps TRBD1 (5 bases). The CDR3 has 15 residues. The germline V and J ends were trimmed by 4 bases and 4 bases, with 16 bases remaining between them. Germline CDR1 is MNHNS and CDR2 is SASEGT. The CDR3 coding sequence is TGTGCCAGCAGTGTGACTACAGGCCCTGGCTATGGCTACACCTTC. Its protein product is CASSVTTGPGYGYTF.

This clonotype was detected only a few times. The gene calls are TRBV6-5 and TRBJ1-2; TRBD1 matches at 7 bases. This CDR3 contains 14 residues. The germline V gene encodes CDR1 MNHEY and CDR2 SVGAGI. Unmatched junction bases numbered 9, after V lost 7 bases and J lost 4 bases. CDR3 nucleotides: TGTGCCAGCAACGCGGGACAGCAATTCTATGGCTACACCTTC. This sequence encodes CASNAGQQFYGYTF.

V gene TRBV6-2 or TRBV6-3 combines with J gene TRBJ2-7; D tentatively fits TRBD1 or TRBD2 (6 bases each). With 2 bases removed from V and 3 bases from J, the gap between germline ends came to 14 bases. The germline gives CDR1 MNHEY, CDR2 SVGEGT. The CDR3 runs 15 residues. The CDR3 region has the DNA TGTGCCAGCAGTTACGAAGGGGGGAGAAGCTACGAGCAGTACTTC. Its translation: CASSYEGGRSYEQYF.

The chain uses TRBV7-9 and TRBJ1-1; 8 bases match TRBD1. This CDR3 is 14 amino acids long. CDR1 and CDR2 from the germline V gene are SEHNR and FQNEAQ (reference sequence). The junction had 6 bases not matched to a gene; V was cut back by 5 bases and J by 4 bases. CDR3 nucleotides: TGTGCCAGCAGCGGACAGGGTAGAAGCACTGAAGCTTTCTTT. It translates to CASSGQGRSTEAFF.

This chain uses TRBV29-1 with TRBJ1-2; D is unclear. CDR3 length: 8 amino acids. Trimming took off 4 bases at V and 10 bases at J, with 4 bases between the two ends. Germline values: CDR1 SQVTM, CDR2 ANQGSEA. The CDR3: CSVGDYTF. CDR3 sequence (DNA): TGCAGCGTTGGTGACTACACCTTC.

In regard to this clonotype: The junction shows a germline mismatch at one end, possibly a read error. The chain combines TRBV7-4 with TRBJ1-1; possibly TRBD1 for D (5 bases). The CDR3 runs 16 residues. CDR1 is SGHVT, CDR2 SQSDAQ, per germline. The CDR3 reads CASNLGLVPGKTEAFF. For the CDR3, the DNA is TGTGCCAGCAACTTAGGGTTGGTGCCAGGGAAGACTGAAGCTTTCTTT. The full variable domain, completed using reference TRBV7-4 and TRBJ1-1, is GAGVSQSPRYKVAKRGRDVALRCDSISGHVTLYWYRQTLGQGSEVLTYSQSDAQRDKSGRPSGRFSAERPERSVSTLKIQRTEQGDSAVYLCASNLGLVPGKTEAFFGQGTRLTVV.